A single sample gave rise to the 2 T cell receptor beta chains below, sequenced in a study of blood T cell repertoires in COVID-19. TCRdb keeps only in-frame clones here, not all; method: immunoSEQ multiplex PCR. The sample consists of tens of thousands of clones, around 90% of them appearing once. Material for sequencing was peripheral blood. These receptors came from a man at least 80 years old with acute or convalescent COVID-19.

The chain carries TRBV10-1 and TRBJ1-5; 7 nucleotides agree with TRBD1. V was pared by 4 bases and J by 5 bases, with 14 bases of the junction left unmatched. CDR1 is WNHNN, CDR2 SYGVQD, per germline (reference sequence). This CDR3 is built from 17 residues. CDR3 loop: CASSGAGTAVGDQPQHF. For the CDR3, the DNA is TGCGCCAGCAGTGGGGCGGGGACAGCCGTGGGCGATCAGCCCCAGCATTTT.

This rearrangement joins TRBV11-2 to TRBJ2-2; a weak D match, TRBD1 (6 bases). The V gene's germline CDR1 is SGHAT and CDR2 FQNNGV. The CDR3 contains 16 residues. V lost 3 bases, J lost 5 bases, and 16 bases lay in between. The CDR3 sequence is CASSFDPGHSTGELFF. DNA of the CDR3: TGTGCCAGCAGCTTTGATCCGGGACATTCTACCGGGGAGCTGTTTTTT.